This T cell receptor (beta chain) was found in a study of blood T cells in healthy people across ages. Primed by a sample-barcoded 5' primer and a J-beta primer mix, a second PCR proceeded for about 6 to 11 cycles. TCRdb itself ran the 5' RACE reads through MiXCR, one entry per CDR3 protein. The table records fewer than 900,000 distinct CDR3 sequences, 45% to 50% of them present only once. V was trimmed by 4 bases and J by 3 bases, leaving 6 bases between them. Germline CDR1 reads MDHEN; CDR2 reads SYDVKM. This CDR3 is built from 12 residues. The sequencing sample was made of blood. This TCR was recovered from a woman aged 55-70 years in good health. The V and J genes are TRBV28 and TRBJ1-1; D is uncertain. The CDR3 DNA sequence: TGTGCCAGCAGTTCCCGGTACACTGAAGCTTTCTTT. This codes for CASSSRYTEAFF.